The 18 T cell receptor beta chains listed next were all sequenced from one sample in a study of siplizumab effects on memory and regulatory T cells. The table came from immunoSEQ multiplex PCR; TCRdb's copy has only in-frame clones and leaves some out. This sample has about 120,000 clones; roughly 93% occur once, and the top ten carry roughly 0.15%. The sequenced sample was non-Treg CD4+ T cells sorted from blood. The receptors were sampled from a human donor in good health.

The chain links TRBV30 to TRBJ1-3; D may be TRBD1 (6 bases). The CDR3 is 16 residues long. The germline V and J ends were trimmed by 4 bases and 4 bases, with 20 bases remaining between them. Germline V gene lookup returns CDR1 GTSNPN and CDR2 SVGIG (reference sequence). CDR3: CAWKNLRGSPGNTIYF. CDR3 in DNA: TGTGCCTGGAAGAACCTGAGGGGGAGTCCCGGAAACACCATATATTTT.

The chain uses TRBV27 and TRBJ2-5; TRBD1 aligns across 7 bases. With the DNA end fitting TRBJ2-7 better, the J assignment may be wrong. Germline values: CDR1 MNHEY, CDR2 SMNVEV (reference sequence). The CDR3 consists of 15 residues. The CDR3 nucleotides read TGTGCCAGCAGTTTAGAGGGGGCGCCGACCTACGAGCAGTACTTC. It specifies CASSLEGAPTYEQYF.

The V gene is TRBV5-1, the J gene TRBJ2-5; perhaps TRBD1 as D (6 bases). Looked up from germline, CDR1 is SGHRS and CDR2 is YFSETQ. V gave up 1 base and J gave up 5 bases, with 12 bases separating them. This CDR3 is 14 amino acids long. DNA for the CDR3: TGCGCCAGCAGCTTGCAGGGGAGCCCGGAGACCCAGTACTTC. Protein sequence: CASSLQGSPETQYF.

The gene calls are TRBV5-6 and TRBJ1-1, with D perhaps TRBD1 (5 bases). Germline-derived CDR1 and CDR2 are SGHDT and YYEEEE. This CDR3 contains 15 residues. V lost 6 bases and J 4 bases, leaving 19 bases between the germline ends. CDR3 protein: CASTKSPTVGTEAFF. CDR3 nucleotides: TGTGCCAGCACCAAATCGCCGACAGTAGGCACTGAAGCTTTCTTT.

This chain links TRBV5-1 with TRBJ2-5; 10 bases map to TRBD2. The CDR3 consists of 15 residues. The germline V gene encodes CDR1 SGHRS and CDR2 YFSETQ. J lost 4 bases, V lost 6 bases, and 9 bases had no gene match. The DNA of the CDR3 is TGCGCCAGCACGAGTATCCTAGCGGGGGCAGAGACCCAGTACTTC. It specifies CASTSILAGAETQYF.

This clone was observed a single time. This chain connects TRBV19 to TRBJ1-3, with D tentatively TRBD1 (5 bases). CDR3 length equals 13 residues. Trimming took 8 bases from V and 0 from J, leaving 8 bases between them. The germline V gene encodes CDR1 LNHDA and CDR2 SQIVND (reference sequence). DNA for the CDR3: TGTGCCAGTGAGGGGAGCTCTGGAAACACCATATATTTT. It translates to CASEGSSGNTIYF.

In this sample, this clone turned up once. The CDR3 nucleotides are TGTGCCAGCAGCCCCTTTGGCGGGGGGCCAACCGGGGAGCTGTTTTTT. This sequence encodes CASSPFGGGPTGELFF. The J gene is TRBJ2-2, the V gene TRBV4-2; 8 nucleotides match TRBD2. Trimming at V came to 4 bases and at J to 5 bases, leaving 9 bases not matched to a gene. CDR1 is LGHNA and CDR2 is YNFKEQ in the germline V gene. This CDR3 is 16 amino acids long.

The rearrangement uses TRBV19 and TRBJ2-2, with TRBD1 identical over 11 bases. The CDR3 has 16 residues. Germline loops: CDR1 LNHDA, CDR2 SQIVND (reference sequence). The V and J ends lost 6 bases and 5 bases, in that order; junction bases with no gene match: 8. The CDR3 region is CASSLSGTGGTGELFF. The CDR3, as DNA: TGTGCCAGTAGCCTCTCCGGGACAGGGGGTACCGGGGAGCTGTTTTTT.

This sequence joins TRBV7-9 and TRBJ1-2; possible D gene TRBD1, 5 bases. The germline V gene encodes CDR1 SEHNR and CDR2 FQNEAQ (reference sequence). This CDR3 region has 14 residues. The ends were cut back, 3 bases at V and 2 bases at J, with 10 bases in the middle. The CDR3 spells CASSFGRVNYGYTF. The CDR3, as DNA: TGTGCCAGCAGCTTTGGCAGGGTCAACTATGGCTACACCTTC.

DNA of the CDR3: TGTGCCAGCAGCTACCCACAGGCTAACTATGGCTACACCTTC. Its protein is CASSYPQANYGYTF. The J gene is TRBJ1-2, the V gene TRBV2; tentatively, D is TRBD1 (5 bases). V gave up 6 bases and J gave up 0 bases, with 11 bases separating them. Germline V gene lookup returns CDR1 SNHLY and CDR2 FYNNEI. This CDR3 is built from 14 residues. The full variable domain, completed using reference TRBV2 and TRBJ1-2, is EPEVTQTPSHQVTQMGQEVILRCVPISNHLYFYWYRQILGQKVEFLVSFYNNEISEKSEIFDDQFSVERPDGSNFTLKIRSTKLEDSAMYFCASSYPQANYGYTFGSGTRLTVV.

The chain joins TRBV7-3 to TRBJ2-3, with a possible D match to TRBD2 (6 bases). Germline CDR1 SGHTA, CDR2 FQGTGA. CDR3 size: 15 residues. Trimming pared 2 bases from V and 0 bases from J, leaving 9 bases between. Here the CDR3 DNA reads TGTGCCAGCAGCTTATTTGGGGGGAGCACAGATACGCAGTATTTT. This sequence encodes CASSLFGGSTDTQYF.

The CDR3 spells CASSYSLESQPQHF. The CDR3 DNA reads as TGTGCCAGCAGTTACTCACTCGAGAGTCAGCCCCAGCATTTT. The gene calls are TRBV6-5 and TRBJ1-5; D is uncertain. CDR1 and CDR2 from the germline V gene are MNHEY and SVGAGI. The V end was cut by 0 bases, the J end by 6 bases, with 9 bases between. CDR3 size: 14 residues.

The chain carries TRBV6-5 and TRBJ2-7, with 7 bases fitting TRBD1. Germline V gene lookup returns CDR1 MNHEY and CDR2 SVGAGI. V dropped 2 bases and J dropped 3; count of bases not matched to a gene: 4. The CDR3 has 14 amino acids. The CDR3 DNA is TGTGCCAGCAGTTACGGGGACAGATACTACGAGCAGTACTTC. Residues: CASSYGDRYYEQYF.

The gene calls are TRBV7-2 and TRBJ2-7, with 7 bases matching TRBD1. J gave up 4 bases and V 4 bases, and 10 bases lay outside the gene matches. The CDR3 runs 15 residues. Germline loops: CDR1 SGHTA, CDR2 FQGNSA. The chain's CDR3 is CASSSGAGRGYEQYF. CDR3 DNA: TGTGCCAGCAGCTCCGGGGCGGGCAGGGGGTACGAGCAGTACTTC.

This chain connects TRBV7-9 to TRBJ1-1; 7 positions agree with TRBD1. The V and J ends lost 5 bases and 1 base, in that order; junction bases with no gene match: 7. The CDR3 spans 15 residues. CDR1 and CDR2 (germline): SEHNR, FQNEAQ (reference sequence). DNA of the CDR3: TGTGCCAGCAGCCCCCCGACAGGGACGAACACTGAAGCTTTCTTT. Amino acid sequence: CASSPPTGTNTEAFF.

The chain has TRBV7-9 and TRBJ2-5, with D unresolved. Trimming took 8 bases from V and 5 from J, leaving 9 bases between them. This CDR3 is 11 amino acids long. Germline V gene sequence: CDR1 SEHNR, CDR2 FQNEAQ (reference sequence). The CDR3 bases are TGTGCCAGCTACAGTAGGGAGACCCAGTACTTC. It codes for CASYSRETQYF.

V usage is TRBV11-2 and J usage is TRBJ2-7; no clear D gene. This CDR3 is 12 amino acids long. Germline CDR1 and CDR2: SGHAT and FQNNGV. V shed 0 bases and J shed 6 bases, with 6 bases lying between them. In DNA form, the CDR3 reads TGTGCCAGCAGCTTAGAGTCAGGCGAGCAGTACTTC. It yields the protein CASSLESGEQYF.

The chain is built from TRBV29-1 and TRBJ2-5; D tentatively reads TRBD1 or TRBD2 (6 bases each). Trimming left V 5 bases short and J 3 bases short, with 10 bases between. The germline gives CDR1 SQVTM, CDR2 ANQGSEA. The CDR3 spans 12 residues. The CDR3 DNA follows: TGCAGCGTTAGGGGGGCTAAAGAGACCCAGTACTTC. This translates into CSVRGAKETQYF. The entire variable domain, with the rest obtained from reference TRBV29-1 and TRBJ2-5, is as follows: SAVISQKPSRDICQRGTSLTIQCQVDSQVTMMFWYRQQPGQSLTLIATANQGSEATYESGFVIDKFPISRPNLTFSTLTVSNMSPEDSSIYLCSVRGAKETQYFGPGTRLLVL.